What follows describes a single T cell receptor beta chain. This record belongs to a study of blood T cells in healthy people across ages. A J-beta primer mix and a sample-barcoded 5' primer were used in a second PCR of about 7 to 12 cycles. All cDNA molecules were each tagged by a template-switch adaptor with 12 random nucleotides. TCRdb redid the calling of the 5' RACE reads with MiXCR, one entry per CDR3 protein. The sample has about 690,000 distinct CDR3 sequences, 35% to 50% seen once. The length of the CDR3 is 15 residues. The germline V gene has CDR1 MNHEY and CDR2 SVGEGT. Every sample had a minimum of 6.5 million PBMCs isolated.

What was sequenced was blood. This clonotype was sampled from an elderly man in good health. V gene TRBV6-2 or TRBV6-3 combines with J gene TRBJ2-5; a weak D match, TRBD2 (5 bases). The DNA end favors TRBJ2-7, so the J call may be wrong. The CDR3 region has the DNA TGTGCCAGCTCCCTACTCGGGGTTTCCTCGTACGAGCAGTACTTC. It is translated as CASSLLGVSSYEQYF.